The rows below give T cell receptor beta chains drawn from one sample of a study of blood T cell repertoires in COVID-19. TCRdb's copy holds only in-frame clones and misses some; the assay was immunoSEQ multiplex PCR. This repertoire shows fewer than 500,000 clones, around 89% found once; its top ten account for roughly 4%. Sequenced input: peripheral blood. Source of these receptors: a woman in her twenties or thirties with acute or convalescent COVID-19. Both conserved end residues are part of each CDR3. The D gene is left open where the match is weak. Clone size is shown for a subset of rows, as once, few, many or a class of expanded clone.

cdr3_length	v_call	d_call	j_call	clone_size	cdr3_nt	cdr3_aa
15	TRBV9	NA	TRBJ2-3	NA	TGTGCCAGCACAGAGTCCCCGCGGAACACAGATACGCAGTATTTT	CASTESPRNTDTQYF
17	TRBV10-3	NA	TRBJ2-6	NA	TGTGCCATCAGGGCGGACAGCTGGTACTCTGGGGCCAACGTCCTGACTTTC	CAIRADSWYSGANVLTF
15	TRBV27	NA	TRBJ2-3	few	TGTGCCAGCACCGCAGCAGGGGATGGATCAGATACGCAGTATTTT	CASTAAGDGSDTQYF
15	TRBV5-4	TRBD1	TRBJ1-6	NA	TGTGCCAGCGCCGACAGGGGGGCAGGTAATTCACCCCTCCACTTT	CASADRGAGNSPLHF
13	TRBV19	NA	TRBJ1-2	NA	TGTGCCAGTAGTCGGTCCAGGGGTAGTGGCTACACCTTC	CASSRSRGSGYTF
15	TRBV19	TRBD2	TRBJ2-1	NA	TGTGCCAGTAGTGAGACTAGCGGGGGATACAATGAGCAGTTCTTC	CASSETSGGYNEQFF
14	TRBV27	NA	TRBJ2-7	NA	TGTGCCAGCAGTTTCAGGGGTTCGTCCTACGAGCAGTACTTC	CASSFRGSSYEQYF
13	TRBV11-2	NA	TRBJ1-1	NA	TGTGCCAGCAGCCTAACCCTTGTCACTGAAGCTTTCTTT	CASSLTLVTEAFF
12	TRBV6-5	NA	TRBJ1-1	once	TGTGCCAGCAGTTTACAGTACACTGAAGCTTTCTTT	CASSLQYTEAFF
14	TRBV5-1	NA	TRBJ2-7	few	TGCGCCAGCAGCTTGGCCACTGGTTCCTACGAGCAGTACTTC	CASSLATGSYEQYF
14	TRBV5-4	TRBD1	TRBJ2-7	NA	TGTGCCAGCAGCACGGGACAGGGGGCTTACGAGCAGTACTTC	CASSTGQGAYEQYF
15	TRBV5-6	TRBD1	TRBJ1-4	NA	TGTGCCAGCAGCCCATTCCTGACAGGGGGGGAAAAACTGTTTTTT	CASSPFLTGGEKLFF
14	TRBV5-5	NA	TRBJ1-5	NA	TGTGCCAGCAGCTTACAGGGTGCGAATCAGCCCCAGCATTTT	CASSLQGANQPQHF
15	TRBV5-4	NA	TRBJ2-3	NA	TGTGCCATCTGGACCTGGACATTGAGCACAGATACGCAGTATTTT	CAIWTWTLSTDTQYF
15	TRBV2	NA	TRBJ1-2	NA	TGTGCCAGCAGAGGCGGCCGGGACACCATTTATGGCTACACCTTC	CASRGGRDTIYGYTF
17	TRBV4-2	NA	TRBJ2-7	NA	TGTGCCAGCAGCCAAGAAGACAGCAACGCTGCCCTTTACGAGCAGTACTTC	CASSQEDSNAALYEQYF
15	TRBV4-1	NA	TRBJ2-5	few	TGCGCCAGCAGCCAAGACCCGAGTCACGGAGAGACCCAGTACTTC	CASSQDPSHGETQYF
12	TRBV7-3	NA	TRBJ2-2	NA	TGTGCCAGCAGCTTATTGTCGGGGGAGCTGTTTTTT	CASSLLSGELFF
16	TRBV28	TRBD1	TRBJ1-2	NA	TGTGCCAGCAGTTTCCCACGGGACAGCGGAGCCTATGGCTACACCTTC	CASSFPRDSGAYGYTF
12	TRBV7-9	NA	TRBJ2-5	NA	TGTGCCAGCAGCGAGGGGGAAGAGACCCAGTACTTC	CASSEGEETQYF
14	TRBV9	NA	TRBJ1-1	NA	TGTGCCAGCAGCTTACTGGACAGTAACACTGAAGCTTTCTTT	CASSLLDSNTEAFF
16	TRBV29-1	TRBD1	TRBJ1-1	NA	TGCAGCGTTCTACCGGGACAGGGGGTAATAGCGACTGAAGCTTTCTTT	CSVLPGQGVIATEAFF
15	TRBV6-5	TRBD2	TRBJ2-1	NA	TGTGCCAGCAAGCCATCACTAGCGGGGGGGATTGAGCAGTTCTTC	CASKPSLAGGIEQFF
15	TRBV27	NA	TRBJ2-1	NA	TGTGCCAGCAGTTTATCGGGGACTGATTACAATGAGCAGTTCTTC	CASSLSGTDYNEQFF
13	TRBV12-3/TRBV12-4	NA	TRBJ1-2	NA	TGTGCCAGCACCCTGGGGCAGTCCTATGGCTACACCTTC	CASTLGQSYGYTF
14	TRBV4-1	NA	TRBJ1-5	NA	TGCGCCAGCAGCCAAGAGACACGCAATCAGCCCCAGCATTTT	CASSQETRNQPQHF
12	TRBV10-3	NA	TRBJ1-1	NA	TGTGCCATCAGTGGCTCCGGGACTGAAGCTTTCTTT	CAISGSGTEAFF
17	TRBV2	TRBD2	TRBJ2-3	NA	TGTGCCAGCAGTGTAAGCGGGGGGCAAGTAATCACAGATACGCAGTATTTT	CASSVSGGQVITDTQYF
15	TRBV11-2	NA	TRBJ2-3	NA	TGTGCCAGCAGCTTAGGGAGGACGGCCACAGATACGCAGTATTTT	CASSLGRTATDTQYF
13	TRBV13	NA	TRBJ1-5	NA	TGTGCCAGCAGCTTAGACAGGGATCAGCCCCAGCATTTT	CASSLDRDQPQHF
14	TRBV2	TRBD1	TRBJ1-5	NA	TGTGCCAGCAGTCCAACAGGGGAACTTCAGCCCCAGCATTTT	CASSPTGELQPQHF
13	TRBV10-3	TRBD1	TRBJ2-7	NA	TGTGCCACCCGGACAGGGGGGTCCTACGAGCAGTACTTC	CATRTGGSYEQYF
13	TRBV28	NA	TRBJ2-7	NA	TGTGCCAGCAGTCCGGGACATGACTACGAGCAGTACTTC	CASSPGHDYEQYF
14	TRBV5-5	TRBD1	TRBJ2-5	once	TGTGCCAGCAGCTTTTGGGACAGGCAAGAGACCCAGTACTTC	CASSFWDRQETQYF
16	TRBV2	TRBD1	TRBJ1-5	NA	TGTGCCAGCAGCCTGCGGACAGGGGTGGGAGATCAGCCCCAGCATTTT	CASSLRTGVGDQPQHF
13	TRBV5-6	NA	TRBJ1-2	NA	TGTGCCAGCAGCTTGTTTAGGAGCCCTGGCTACACCTTC	CASSLFRSPGYTF
15	TRBV4-1	NA	TRBJ2-7	NA	TGCGCCAGCAGCCAAGAGGCGGGGACTTCCTACGAGCAGTACTTC	CASSQEAGTSYEQYF
15	TRBV3-1/TRBV3-2	TRBD1	TRBJ1-6	NA	TGTGCCAGCAGCCAGGGGACAGGGTTGGATTCACCCCTCCACTTT	CASSQGTGLDSPLHF
13	TRBV10-2	NA	TRBJ1-1	NA	TGCGCCAGCAGTGTGTTCCTAGGCACTGAAGCTTTCTTT	CASSVFLGTEAFF
13	TRBV4-1	TRBD1	TRBJ1-4	once	TGCGCCAGCAGCCAAGACAGGGGGGAAAAACTGTTTTTT	CASSQDRGEKLFF
17	TRBV18	NA	TRBJ1-3	once	TGTGCCAGCTCACCGGTCGTCGGGGATATGGCTGGAAACACCATATATTTT	CASSPVVGDMAGNTIYF
15	TRBV7-2	NA	TRBJ2-7	NA	TGTGCCAGCAGCCGTTTCCGGGACACGGCCTACGAGCAGTACTTC	CASSRFRDTAYEQYF
17	TRBV2	TRBD1	TRBJ2-6	NA	TGTGCCAGCAGTGTGGGACAGGGAATCCCTGGGGCCAACGTCCTGACTTTC	CASSVGQGIPGANVLTF
15	TRBV9	NA	TRBJ2-1	NA	TGTGCCAGCAGCGTCCAGGGAGGAACCTACAATGAGCAGTTCTTC	CASSVQGGTYNEQFF
14	TRBV7-9	NA	TRBJ1-6	NA	TGTGCCAGCAGCTTTGACGGAGCTAATTCACCCCTCCACTTT	CASSFDGANSPLHF
14	TRBV21-1	NA	TRBJ2-1	NA	TGTGCCAGCAGTCGCACACAGGGTTGCAATGAGCAGTTCTTC	CASSRTQGCNEQFF